This entry is about one T cell receptor beta chain. Its matching antigen is unknown. This record belongs to a study of shared clonotypes between healthy human individuals. Findings of the study overall: Tissue TCR repertoires likely differ from these blood-only repertoires. Naive CD4 clonotype sharing across several donors was 5% to 6%.

Only in-frame clones appear in the TCRdb table, and some are missing; sequencing was by immunoSEQ multiplex PCR. The sample has some 2,400,000 clones, around 95% seen once. Trimming pared 4 bases from V and 0 bases from J, leaving 8 bases between. The CDR3 is 15 amino acids. Germline V lookup: CDR1 SGHRS, CDR2 YFSETQ. The J gene is TRBJ2-6, the V gene TRBV5-1; unclear D gene. The material sequenced was naive CD4+ T cells sorted from blood. Subset defined: CD45RA+ positively selected. This clonotype was obtained from a man younger than 35 in good health. The CDR3 DNA reads TGCGCCAGCAGCCCGTTCAGCTCTGGGGCCAACGTCCTGACTTTC. Translated: CASSPFSSGANVLTF.